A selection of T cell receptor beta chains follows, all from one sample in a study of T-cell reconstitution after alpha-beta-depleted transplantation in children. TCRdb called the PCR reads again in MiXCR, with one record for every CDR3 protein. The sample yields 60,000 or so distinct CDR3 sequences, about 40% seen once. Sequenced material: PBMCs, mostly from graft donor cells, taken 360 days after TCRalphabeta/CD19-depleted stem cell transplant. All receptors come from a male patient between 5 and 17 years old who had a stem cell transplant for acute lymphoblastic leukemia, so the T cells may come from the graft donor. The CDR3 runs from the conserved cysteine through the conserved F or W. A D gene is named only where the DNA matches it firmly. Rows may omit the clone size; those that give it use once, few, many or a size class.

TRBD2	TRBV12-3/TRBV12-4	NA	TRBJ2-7	CASSPTSGWNEQYF	TGTGCCAGCAGTCCTACTAGCGGGTGGAACGAGCAGTACTTC
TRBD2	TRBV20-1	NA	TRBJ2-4	CSAREGRTSRNIQYF	TGCAGTGCTAGAGAAGGACGGACTAGCCGGAACATTCAGTACTTC
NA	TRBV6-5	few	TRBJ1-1	CASSYGTRYTEAFF	TGTGCCAGCAGTTACGGGACACGTTACACTGAAGCTTTCTTT
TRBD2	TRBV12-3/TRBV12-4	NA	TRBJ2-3	CASSLALAGGHTQYF	TGTGCCAGCAGTTTAGCCCTAGCGGGGGGTCATACGCAGTATTTT
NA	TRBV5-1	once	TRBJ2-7	CASSFKTGLEREQYF	TGCGCCAGCAGCTTTAAGACAGGACTCGAGAGAGAGCAGTACTTC
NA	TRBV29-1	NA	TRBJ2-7	CSVEDPKDGGYEQYF	TGCAGCGTTGAAGATCCTAAGGACGGAGGCTACGAGCAGTACTTC
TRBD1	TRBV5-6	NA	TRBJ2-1	CASSLGAGGNEQFF	TGTGCCAGCAGCTTGGGGGCAGGGGGAAATGAGCAGTTCTTC
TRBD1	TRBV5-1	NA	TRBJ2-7	CASSLKMDRDSYEQYF	TGCGCCAGCAGCTTGAAAATGGACAGGGATTCCTACGAGCAGTACTTC
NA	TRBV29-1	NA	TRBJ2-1	CSVPGATTAEQFF	TGCAGCGTCCCGGGGGCAACGACGGCTGAGCAGTTCTTC
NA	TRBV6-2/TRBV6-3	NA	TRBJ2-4	CASSTKVSVGIQYF	TGTGCCAGCAGTACCAAGGTCTCGGTAGGCATTCAGTACTTC
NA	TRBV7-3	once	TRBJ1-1	CASSLTGVTEAFF	TGTGCCAGCAGCTTAACTGGGGTGACTGAAGCTTTCTTT
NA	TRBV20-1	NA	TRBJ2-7	CSARDLGASVEQYF	TGCAGTGCTAGAGATTTGGGGGCTAGCGTCGAGCAGTACTTC
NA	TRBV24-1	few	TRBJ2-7	CATSGGPRGISYEQYF	TGTGCCACCAGTGGCGGACCGCGGGGCATCTCCTACGAGCAGTACTTC
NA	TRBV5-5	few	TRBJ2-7	CASSFDGVYEQYF	TGTGCCAGCAGCTTTGACGGAGTCTACGAGCAGTACTTC
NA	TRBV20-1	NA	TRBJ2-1	CSARRPRTSSYNEQFF	TGCAGTGCTAGGCGCCCTCGGACGAGCTCCTACAATGAGCAGTTCTTC
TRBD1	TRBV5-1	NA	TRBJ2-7	CASRRTGEDEQYF	TGCGCCAGCAGGCGGACAGGGGAGGACGAGCAGTACTTC
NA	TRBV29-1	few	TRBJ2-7	CSAVKGLYYEQYF	TGCAGCGCTGTAAAGGGTCTTTACTACGAGCAGTACTTC
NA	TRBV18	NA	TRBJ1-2	CASSPDYGYTF	TGTGCCAGCTCACCGGACTATGGCTACACCTTC
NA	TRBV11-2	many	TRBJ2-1	CASSLGNNEQFF	TGTGCCAGCAGCTTAGGGAACAATGAGCAGTTCTTC
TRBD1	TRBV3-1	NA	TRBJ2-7	CASSQDRAPWDEQYF	TGTGCCAGCAGCCAGGACAGGGCCCCCTGGGACGAGCAGTACTTC
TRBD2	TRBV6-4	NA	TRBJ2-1	CASSPLGLASYNEQFF	TGTGCCAGCAGTCCACTGGGACTAGCCTCCTACAATGAGCAGTTCTTC
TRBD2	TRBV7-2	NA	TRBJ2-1	CASSASRGTSEYNEQFF	TGTGCCAGCAGCGCTAGTAGGGGGACTAGCGAATACAATGAGCAGTTCTTC
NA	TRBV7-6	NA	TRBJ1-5	CASSPPYGQPQHF	TGTGCCAGCAGCCCTCCTTACGGCCAGCCCCAGCATTTT
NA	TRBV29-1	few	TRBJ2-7	CSVEDTTYEQYF	TGCAGCGTTGAAGACACGACCTACGAGCAGTACTTC
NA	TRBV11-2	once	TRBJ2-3	CASSRGRPLTDTQYF	TGTGCCAGCAGCCGCGGTCGCCCCCTCACAGATACGCAGTATTTT
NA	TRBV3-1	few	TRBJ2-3	CASSQVGANPETDTQYF	TGTGCCAGCAGCCAAGTCGGGGCGAACCCAGAGACTGATACGCAGTATTTT
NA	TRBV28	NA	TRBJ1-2	CASSLYGVDNGYTF	TGTGCCAGCAGTTTATACGGGGTCGATAATGGCTACACCTTC
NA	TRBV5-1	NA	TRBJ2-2	CASSFFRNTGELFF	TGCGCCAGCAGCTTTTTCCGGAACACCGGGGAGCTGTTTTTT
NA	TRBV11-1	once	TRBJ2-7	CASSKNWGYEQYF	TGTGCCAGCAGCAAAAATTGGGGCTACGAGCAGTACTTC
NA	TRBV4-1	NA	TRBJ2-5	CASSPTGGTQYF	TGCGCCAGCAGCCCAACCGGGGGGACCCAGTACTTC
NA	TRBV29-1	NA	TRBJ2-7	CSVELNYEQYF	TGCAGCGTTGAATTGAATTACGAGCAGTACTTC
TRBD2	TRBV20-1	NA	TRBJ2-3	CSASGVSGGPNTQYF	TGCAGTGCTAGCGGGGTTAGCGGGGGCCCAAATACGCAGTATTTT
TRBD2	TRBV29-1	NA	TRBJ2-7	CSAGIRGTSGYEQYF	TGCAGCGCTGGGATCCGAGGGACTAGCGGATACGAGCAGTACTTC
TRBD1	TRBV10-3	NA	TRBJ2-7	CAISDSSGTGKWTSYEQYF	TGTGCCATCAGTGATTCCTCCGGGACAGGGAAATGGACTAGCTACGAGCAGTACTTC
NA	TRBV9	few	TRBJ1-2	CASSPRTDNYGYTF	TGTGCCAGCAGCCCCCGGACAGACAACTATGGCTACACCTTC
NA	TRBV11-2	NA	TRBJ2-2	CASSPPRGETGELFF	TGTGCCAGCAGCCCCCCAAGGGGGGAGACCGGGGAGCTGTTTTTT
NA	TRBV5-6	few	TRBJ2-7	CASSLGYGGYEQYF	TGTGCCAGCAGCTTGGGGTACGGGGGCTACGAGCAGTACTTC
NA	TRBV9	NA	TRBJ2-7	CASSVGRAPYEQYF	TGTGCCAGCAGCGTAGGCAGGGCCCCCTACGAGCAGTACTTC
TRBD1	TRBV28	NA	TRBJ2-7	CASSLPMTGAYEQYF	TGTGCCAGCAGTTTACCCATGACAGGGGCCTACGAGCAGTACTTC
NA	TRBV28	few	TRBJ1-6	CASRYSVFGIRSPLHF	TGTGCCAGCAGATATTCCGTTTTCGGCATCCGCTCACCCCTCCACTTT
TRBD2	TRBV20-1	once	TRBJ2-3	CSALLAGTLYSTDTQYF	TGCAGTGCGTTACTAGCGGGCACCCTCTATAGCACAGATACGCAGTATTTT
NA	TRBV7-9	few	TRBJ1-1	CASRQALLNTEAFF	TGTGCCAGCAGACAGGCCCTCCTGAACACTGAAGCTTTCTTT
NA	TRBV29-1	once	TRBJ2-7	CSVRTLYEQYF	TGCAGCGTTCGGACCCTATACGAGCAGTACTTC
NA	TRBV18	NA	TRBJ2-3	CASSLTGAVFTDTQYF	TGTGCCAGCTCCCTCACGGGGGCAGTTTTCACAGATACGCAGTATTTT